What follows are 17 T cell receptor beta chains derived from one specimen sequenced in a study of blood T cells in healthy people across ages. PCR was performed a second time for 7 to 11 cycles using a sample-barcoded 5' primer and a J-beta primer mix. TCRdb analysed the 5' RACE reads with MiXCR anew, one entry per CDR3 protein. The repertoire holds 800,000 to 1,300,000 distinct CDR3 sequences, with about 25% as singletons. The sample was also reused in another study, on T cells of mothers and their children.

Material: blood. These receptors all come from a girl under 10 years old in good health.

This clonotype was detected a few times. The genes are TRBV7-9 and TRBJ1-2; D is unclear. With 5 bases removed from V and 4 bases from J, the gap between germline ends came to 26 bases. CDR3 length: 18 amino acids. The germline V gene has CDR1 SEHNR and CDR2 FQNEAQ (reference sequence). The CDR3 bases are TGTGCCAGCAGCGAGGTGGATTTCCGGGCGGCCACAACCTATGGCTACACCTTC. It encodes CASSEVDFRAATTYGYTF.

V gene TRBV7-2 combines with J gene TRBJ1-5, with D possibly matching TRBD1 (6 bases). The CDR3 has 13 residues. V lost 5 bases to trimming and J lost 7 bases, with 12 bases between them. The germline gives CDR1 SGHTA, CDR2 FQGNSA. CDR3 sequence (DNA): TGTGCCAGCAGCCCGGACAGTTTCCAGCCCCAGCATTTT. Its translation is CASSPDSFQPQHF.

The CDR3 here is CASSPRLGGQGDTEAFF. The CDR3 coding sequence is TGTGCCAGCAGTCCTCGCCTGGGGGGGCAGGGTGACACTGAAGCTTTCTTT. J is TRBJ1-1 and V is TRBV27, with a tentative D call TRBD1 (6 bases). This CDR3 region has 17 residues. Germline CDR1 is MNHEY and CDR2 is SMNVEV (reference sequence). Trimming cost V 5 bases and J 3 bases, with 22 bases left between them.

This chain uses TRBV2 with TRBJ2-6; TRBD2 aligns across 8 bases. J gave up 4 bases and V 5 bases, and 1 base lay outside the gene matches. CDR1 and CDR2 (germline): SNHLY, FYNNEI. The CDR3 runs 14 residues. CDR3 bases: TGTGCCAGCAGTCGGGGGGGCGGGGCCAACGTCCTGACTTTC. Translated, it gives CASSRGGGANVLTF.

J is TRBJ2-5 and V is TRBV29-1; the D is unclear. Judging by the DNA end, TRBJ2-1 fits better; the J call may be wrong. The CDR3 contains 11 residues. The germline V gene has CDR1 SQVTM and CDR2 ANQGSEA. This chain's CDR3 is CSVIFGDEQFF. CDR3 in DNA: TGCAGCGTTATTTTTGGTGATGAGCAGTTCTTC.

J is TRBJ2-5 and V is TRBV24-1, with D perhaps being TRBD1 or TRBD2 (5 bases each). The V and J ends lost 3 bases and 4 bases respectively, with 11 bases between them. The V gene's germline CDR1 is KGHDR and CDR2 SFDVKD. The CDR3 consists of 14 residues. The CDR3 here is CATSDRDGTETQYF. The CDR3 DNA reads as TGTGCCACCAGTGATCGGGACGGAACAGAGACCCAGTACTTC.

The J gene is TRBJ2-5, the V gene TRBV20-1; tentatively, D is TRBD1 or TRBD2 (6 bases each). Germline V gene data show CDR1 as DFQATT and CDR2 as SNEGSKA (reference sequence). The length of the CDR3 is 12 residues. The V gene lost 5 bases and the J gene lost 6 bases, with 13 bases spanning the gap. The CDR3 DNA follows: TGCAGTGCTGGCAGAGGGGGGCAGACCCAGTACTTC. This translates into CSAGRGGQTQYF.

This clonotype was detected a few times. The chain combines TRBV6-4 with TRBJ2-3; possible D gene TRBD2, 5 bases. V was shortened by 4 bases and J by 2 bases, with 10 bases between the two germline ends. This CDR3 contains 14 residues. The germline CDR1 and CDR2 sequences are MRHNA and SNTAGT. CDR3 DNA sequence: TGTGCCAGCAGTGGAGGGAGTCCCACAGATACGCAGTATTTT. Translating it yields CASSGGSPTDTQYF.

This chain uses TRBV29-1 with TRBJ2-1; 8 bases match TRBD2. Germline V lookup: CDR1 SQVTM, CDR2 ANQGSEA. This CDR3 is 17 amino acids long. V trimming: 4 bases; J trimming: 0 bases; junction bases outside the gene matches: 11. CDR3 loop: CSVVFSGGSSSYNEQFF. The CDR3 DNA reads TGCAGCGTTGTGTTCAGCGGGGGCTCGAGCTCCTACAATGAGCAGTTCTTC.

Details on this clonotype: The junction differs from germline at one of its ends, possibly a read error. The rearrangement joins TRBV2 to TRBJ2-3; perhaps TRBD2 as D (5 bases). The CDR3 runs to 16 residues. Germline CDR1 SNHLY, CDR2 FYNNEI. The CDR3 sequence is CATAADWTPSTDTRYF. The CDR3 nucleotides read TGTGCCACTGCAGCGGACTGGACCCCTAGCACAGATACGCGGTATTTT.

The V and J genes are TRBV5-5 and TRBJ1-2, with TRBD1 matching over 7 bases. Per germline, CDR1 SGHKS and CDR2 YYEKEE (reference sequence). Trimming cost V 3 bases and J 8 bases; bases outside gene matches: 10. This CDR3 spans 14 amino acids. CDR3 in DNA: TGTGCCAGCAGCTCTACCGACGGGACAGCAGGCTACACCTTC. Protein product: CASSSTDGTAGYTF.

The chain is built from TRBV6-1 and TRBJ1-5, with 8 bases identical to TRBD1. Trimming at V came to 8 bases and at J to 2 bases, leaving 11 bases not matched to a gene. Germline V gives CDR1 MNHNS, CDR2 SASEGT. The CDR3 sequence is 16 residues long. The CDR3 region has the DNA TGTGCCAGCTACTCCCACCCGGACAGGGGCAATCAGCCCCAGCATTTT. This encodes CASYSHPDRGNQPQHF.

The rearrangement joins TRBV20-1 to TRBJ1-2; D gene uncertain. This CDR3 has 15 amino acids. The germline CDR1 and CDR2 sequences are DFQATT and SNEGSKA (reference sequence). V was trimmed by 1 base and J by 6 bases, leaving 18 bases between them. The CDR3 here is CSARGVREPPHGYTF. The CDR3 bases are TGCAGTGCTAGAGGGGTTCGGGAACCTCCTCATGGCTACACCTTC.

The V and J genes are TRBV7-6 and TRBJ1-4; possibly TRBD1 for D (6 bases). The CDR3 spans 15 residues. Between the trimmed V and J ends, which lost 3 bases and 8 bases, there was a span of 16 bases. Germline V gene sequence: CDR1 SGHVS, CDR2 FNYEAQ. In DNA form, the CDR3 reads TGTGCCAGCAGCTTCACAGGGTCGAGGGGGGAAAAACTGTTTTTT. Translated: CASSFTGSRGEKLFF.

This clonotype was counted a few times. The chain couples TRBV12-3 or TRBV12-4 to TRBJ2-4; perhaps TRBD2 as D (5 bases). This CDR3 has 12 residues. The V end was cut by 6 bases, the J end by 9 bases, with 12 bases between. CDR3 in amino acids: CASRIGGRIQYF. The CDR3, as DNA: TGTGCCAGCAGAATCGGAGGCCGCATTCAGTACTTC.

This clonotype was found a few times. J is TRBJ1-1 and V is TRBV7-2; maybe TRBD1 (5 bases). Germline V gene sequence: CDR1 SGHTA, CDR2 FQGNSA. The CDR3 consists of 14 residues. V was cut by 2 bases and J by 11 bases, with 18 bases left in between. The CDR3 nucleotides read TGTGCCAGCAGCTTATCTCCTTGGGACCCGATGGCTTTCTTT. It is translated as CASSLSPWDPMAFF.

Only a few counts were recorded for this clonotype. This chain joins TRBV28 and TRBJ2-5, with 9 bases identical to TRBD2. Gene TRBJ2-7 matches the end of the DNA better, so the J call may be wrong. The CDR3 runs to 15 residues. Per the germline V gene, CDR1 is MDHEN and CDR2 is SYDVKM. CDR3 sequence: CASTSGRRGPYEQYF. The CDR3 nucleotides are TGTGCCAGCACCAGCGGGAGGCGGGGTCCCTACGAGCAGTACTTC.